Sequencing of this T cell receptor beta chain was carried out in a study of T-cell memory formation after mild COVID-19. Background on the study: Largely, the TCR clusters proved donor specific.

In the case of this clonotype: Its antigen is currently unknown.

The CDR3 covers 14 residues. The germline V gene encodes CDR1 DFQATT and CDR2 SNEGSKA (reference sequence). Trimming removed 2 bases from V and 7 bases from J, with 15 bases in between. TCRdb itself ran the 5' RACE reads through MiXCR, one entry per CDR3 protein. The sample lists under 50,000 distinct CDR3 sequences; around 25% were seen once. Study-wide results and limits: CD4+ contracting clones were found mainly in CM and EM, and CD8+ ones in EMRA. Certain responding clones were present in pre-infection memory, suggesting participation of cross-reactive memory. CD4+ bias marked clones expanding day 15 to 37, unlike balanced contracting clones.

The sequencing sample was made of PBMCs or a T cell subset sorted from them (not recorded which). This chain uses TRBV20-1 with TRBJ2-1; tentative D call: TRBD2 (6 bases). The sequence was obtained from a man younger than 35 who had mild COVID-19 (a few samples of this study predate the infection). Cell type and time point are not known. This CDR3 is CSARRTTSMNEQFF. CDR3 DNA sequence: TGCAGTGCTAGACGAACCACTAGCATGAATGAGCAGTTCTTC.